The clone carrying this T cell receptor (beta chain) appeared once. What it recognizes is unknown. The entry originates in a study of cytomegalovirus exposure and HLA in healthy donors. The wider study: In a later analysis, it was reported that the approximately 110 validation repertoires had been produced on the same platform as the 550 to 850 repertoires belonging to the first cohort.

Clones were read by immunoSEQ multiplex PCR, and TCRdb kept only the in-frame ones, dropping some. Found here are around 150,000 clones, approximately 87% of them singletons; the top ten hold 5.5% to 6%. Study-wide points: According to reports, the classifier identified cytomegalovirus status with high specificity and sensitivity. The study listed some 160 cytomegalovirus-associated TCR beta chains.

The clonotype comes from a woman aged 30 to 39 in good health and CMV-seronegative. The sample was PBMCs.

The CDR3 loop reads CASTLSQAGNGYTF. For the CDR3, the DNA is TGTGCCAGTACCCTCTCGCAGGCAGGGAATGGCTACACCTTC. The rearrangement links TRBV19 to TRBJ1-2; possibly TRBD1 for D (5 bases). The V and J ends lost 7 bases and 6 bases respectively, with 18 bases between them. This CDR3 region has 14 residues. From germline, CDR1 is LNHDA and CDR2 SQIVND (reference sequence).